This T cell receptor beta chain appears in the sequencing data of a study of blood T cell repertoires in COVID-19. Methods used by the authors: Amplification with reference gene primers provided the estimates of nucleated cell counts. Profiled with immunoSEQ multiplex PCR; TCRdb holds only in-frame clones, not every one. V, J and clone size reflect that table, while D and trimming were determined from the DNA. The sample lists 95,000 to 120,000 clones, approximately 70% occurring once. This CDR3 is 15 amino acids long. Germline V gene sequence: CDR1 KGHSY, CDR2 FQNENV. Trimming removed 0 bases from V and 7 bases from J; junction bases left unmatched: 5.

This receptor was taken from a middle-aged woman with acute or convalescent COVID-19. This chain connects TRBV16 to TRBJ1-4; 7 nucleotides match TRBD1. Material for sequencing was peripheral blood. The CDR3 nucleotides are TGTGCCAGCAGCCAATCACAGGGGATTGGTGAAAAACTGTTTTTT. It translates to CASSQSQGIGEKLFF.